This T cell receptor beta chain was sequenced during a study of radiotherapy plus CTLA-4 blockade in lung cancer. Produced via immunoSEQ multiplex PCR; TCRdb's table is partial and in-frame only. The table records more than 100,000 clones, 85% to 90% of them present only once. The CDR3 spans 19 residues. The germline V gene encodes CDR1 SGHRS and CDR2 YFSETQ. The V segment lost 0 bases and the J segment 0 bases; nucleotides outside the gene matches: 9. The chain is built from TRBV5-1 and TRBJ2-5, with TRBD2 identical over 12 bases. The sequence was collected from a human donor with non-small cell lung cancer that progressed on radiotherapy plus ipilimumab. The specimen was peripheral blood, collected from a patient treated with radiotherapy plus ipilimumab. As DNA, the CDR3 is TGCGCCAGCAGCTTGGAAGGGGCTAGCGGGAGGGGAAACCAAGAGACCCAGTACTTC. This translates into CASSLEGASGRGNQETQYF.